The clone carrying this T cell receptor beta chain was observed a few times. Its cognate antigen is unknown. The data were taken from a study of identical twins. Study-level points and caveats: Shared out-of-frame alpha sequences (those common to twins) showed excess low generation probability.

From germline, CDR1 is SGHAT and CDR2 FQNNGV. The CDR3 consists of 13 residues. The germline V and J ends were trimmed by 6 bases and 1 base, with 9 bases remaining between them. TCRdb recomputed calls from the 5' RACE reads with MiXCR, one row per CDR3 protein. Of some 760,000 distinct CDR3 sequences in the sample, 15% to 20% were seen once. These records were also assigned to another study, of T cells expressing NK-cell markers.

The chain has TRBV11-2 and TRBJ1-1; no clear D gene. Sequenced material: PBMCs. The sequence was obtained from a woman between 18 and 29 years old in good health. As DNA, the CDR3 is TGTGCCAGCAGATTACAGCCGAACACTGAAGCTTTCTTT. This encodes CASRLQPNTEAFF.